This TCR beta chain was recovered during a study of blood T cell repertoires in COVID-19. Study-wide context: Sites in the United States, Italy and Spain provided acute and convalescent COVID-19 samples. Nucleic acid was either cDNA or gDNA, and it came from T cells, B-cell-depleted T cells, or PBMCs.

Original data processing: Reference gene primer amplification yielded estimated nucleated cell counts. Repertoires were generated with immunoSEQ multiplex PCR, while TCRdb's copy carries only in-frame clones and drops some. D and trimming come from the DNA, and the V and J calls and clone size come from that table. The repertoire holds just over 95,000 clones, with about nine tenths as singletons. This CDR3 spans 14 amino acids. V lost 5 bases, J lost 0 bases, and 7 bases lay in between. Per the germline V gene, CDR1 is MGHRA and CDR2 is YSYEKL. This sequence joins TRBV4-1 and TRBJ2-2; D not resolved. The clonotype originates from a man aged 50-59 years with acute or convalescent COVID-19. Sequencing was performed on peripheral blood. The CDR3 DNA reads as TGCGCCAGCAGCATTGACACGAACACCGGGGAGCTGTTTTTT. It specifies CASSIDTNTGELFF.